The present T cell receptor (beta chain) was sequenced within a study of OX40 agonist ivuxolimab in advanced cancers. The overall study: Ivuxolimab, which is an agonistic anti-OX40 (CD134) antibody, was administered to the patients.

Assay used: immunoSEQ multiplex PCR; TCRdb lists only in-frame clones, some missing. The data hold 20,000 to 30,000 clones, with 65% to 85% observed a single time. Overall study results and limits: Partial responders at 0.1-3.0 mg/kg showed near-lowest clonal expansion.

Points on this clone: Its antigen remains unidentified.

V was shortened by 4 bases and J by 7 bases, with 14 bases between the two germline ends. The CDR3 sequence is 14 residues long. CDR1 and CDR2 (germline): SGHNT, YYREEE (reference sequence). The material was CD4+ or CD8+ T cells sorted from blood, obtained in a trial of the OX40 agonist ivuxolimab. The receptor's source is an adult with an advanced solid tumor such as melanoma, head and neck, liver or kidney cancer. The rearrangement joins TRBV5-4 to TRBJ2-2, with D perhaps matching TRBD1 (5 bases). This chain's CDR3 is CASSPQGQGGELFF. Here the CDR3 DNA reads TGTGCCAGCAGCCCGCAGGGTCAGGGCGGGGAGCTGTTTTTT.